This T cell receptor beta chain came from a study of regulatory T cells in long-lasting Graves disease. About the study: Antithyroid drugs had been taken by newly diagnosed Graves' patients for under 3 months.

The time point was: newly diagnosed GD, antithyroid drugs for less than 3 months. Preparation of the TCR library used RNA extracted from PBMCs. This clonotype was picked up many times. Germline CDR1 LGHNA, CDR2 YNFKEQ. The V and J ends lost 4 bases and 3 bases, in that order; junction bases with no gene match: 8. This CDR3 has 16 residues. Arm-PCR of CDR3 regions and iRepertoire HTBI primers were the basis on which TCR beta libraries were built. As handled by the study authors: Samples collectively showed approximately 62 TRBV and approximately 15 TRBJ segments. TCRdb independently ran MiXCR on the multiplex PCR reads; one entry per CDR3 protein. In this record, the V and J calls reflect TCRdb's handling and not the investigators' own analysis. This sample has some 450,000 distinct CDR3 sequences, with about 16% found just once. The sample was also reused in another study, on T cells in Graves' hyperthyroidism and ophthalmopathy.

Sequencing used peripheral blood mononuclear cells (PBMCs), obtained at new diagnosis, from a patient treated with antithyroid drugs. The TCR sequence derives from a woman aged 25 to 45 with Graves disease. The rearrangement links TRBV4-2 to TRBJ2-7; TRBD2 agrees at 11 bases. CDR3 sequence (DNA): TGTGCCAGCAGCCGCCTCCCCGGGACTAGCGGCTACGAGCAGTACTTC. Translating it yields CASSRLPGTSGYEQYF.